The rows below give T cell receptor beta chains drawn from one sample of a study of blood T cell repertoires in COVID-19. Clones were sequenced by immunoSEQ multiplex PCR, and TCRdb holds only the in-frame ones, with some missing. The sample carries 150,000 to 200,000 clones, 76% recorded once. Source material: PBMCs or T cells enriched from blood (not recorded which). The source of these receptors is a woman in her forties or fifties with acute COVID-19. Both conserved end residues are part of each CDR3. Fields, in order: clone size, D gene, J gene, V gene, CDR3 DNA, CDR3 protein. The D gene is left open where the match is weak. Clone size, where shown, is once, few, many, or a class for clones that have expanded.

>few|TRBD1|TRBJ1-2|TRBV29-1
TGCAGCGCCGGCCGGGACAGGGCTGGCTACACCTTC
CSAGRDRAGYTF
>NA|TRBD1|TRBJ1-1|TRBV5-1
TGCGCCAGCAGCTTGGTTGGGGGCAGGGGGCACACTGAAGCTTTCTTT
CASSLVGGRGHTEAFF
>NA|TRBD1|TRBJ2-5|TRBV5-1
TGCGCCAGCAGCCGAGCCGGGACAGGGGCCACACAAGAGACCCAGTACTTC
CASSRAGTGATQETQYF
>NA|NA|TRBJ1-6|TRBV5-1
TGCGCCAGCAGCTTGGACAGGGCCGTCAATTCACCCCTCCACTTT
CASSLDRAVNSPLHF
>NA|NA|TRBJ1-1|TRBV4-1
TGCGCCAGCAGCCAAGATCACGCAGGGCCTGAAGCTTTCTTT
CASSQDHAGPEAFF
>NA|TRBD1|TRBJ1-5|TRBV27
TGTGCCAGCAGCCTTGACAGGGGGTATCAGCCCCAGCATTTT
CASSLDRGYQPQHF
>few|NA|TRBJ2-5|TRBV10-1
TGCGCCAGCAGTGAGCATCAGGGGGAGACCCAGTACTTC
CASSEHQGETQYF
>NA|TRBD1|TRBJ2-5|TRBV28
TGTGCCAGCAGTTTAACCAGGGGGCGAAGGGCGGTCCAAGAGACCCAGTACTTC
CASSLTRGRRAVQETQYF
>once|TRBD2|TRBJ2-3|TRBV7-2
TGTGCCAGCAGCCCAAGCGGGGGGGAAGCAGATACGCAGTATTTT
CASSPSGGEADTQYF
>NA|NA|TRBJ1-1|TRBV5-1
TGCGCCAGCAGCTCGTGGGCCACGAACACTGAAGCTTTCTTT
CASSSWATNTEAFF
>NA|TRBD1|TRBJ1-2|TRBV6-6
TGTGCCAGCAGTCCACAGGGGGTTGGCGTTGGAGGCTATGGCTACACCTTC
CASSPQGVGVGGYGYTF
>NA|TRBD1|TRBJ1-4|TRBV18
TGTGCCAGCTCACGGGACAGGGTGAATGAAAAACTGTTTTTT
CASSRDRVNEKLFF
>NA|NA|TRBJ1-1|TRBV18
TGTGCCAGCTCACCGAGGGTGAATGAAGCTTTCTTT
CASSPRVNEAFF
>NA|TRBD1|TRBJ2-4|TRBV27
TGTGCCAGCAGCGAACAGGGGTTAGCCAAAAACATTCAGTACTTC
CASSEQGLAKNIQYF
>once|TRBD1|TRBJ1-6|TRBV19
TGTGCCAGTAGGACAGGGGCACTTTATAATTCACCCCTCCACTTT
CASRTGALYNSPLHF
>NA|NA|TRBJ2-3|TRBV25-1
TGTGCCAGCAGTCTCTTCAGGGCGCTGAACACAGATACGCAGTATTTT
CASSLFRALNTDTQYF
>NA|NA|TRBJ2-2|TRBV7-6
TGTGCCAGCAGCTTAGTTGGGGGCTCGGCCGGGGAGCTGTTTTTT
CASSLVGGSAGELFF
>NA|TRBD2|TRBJ2-3|TRBV6-6
TGTGCCAGCAGTCAGAGCGGGGGGCGGGGAGATACGCAGTATTTT
CASSQSGGRGDTQYF
>few|NA|TRBJ1-2|TRBV5-6
TGTGCCAGCAGCTTACAGGGCCCTGGGGGCTACACCTTC
CASSLQGPGGYTF
>NA|NA|TRBJ1-2|TRBV14
TGTGCCAGCAGCCCTCGCGAGGGGCGGGAGGGCTACACCTTC
CASSPREGREGYTF
>once|TRBD1|TRBJ1-3|TRBV7-9
TGTGCCAGCAGCTTAGCGGACAGGGGCTCTGGAAACACCATATATTTT
CASSLADRGSGNTIYF
>NA|NA|TRBJ2-1|TRBV7-9
TGTGCCAGCAGCGGAACAGATAATGAGCAGTTCTTC
CASSGTDNEQFF
>NA|TRBD2|TRBJ2-1|TRBV7-3
TGTGCCAGCAGCCAGGGCGGGGGTTACCGGGGAGATGAGCAGTTCTTC
CASSQGGGYRGDEQFF
>NA|NA|TRBJ1-1|TRBV29-1
TGCAGCGTGGACACAGGGCAAGGGGTGTCCGTCGAAGCTTTCTTT
CSVDTGQGVSVEAFF
>NA|TRBD1|TRBJ1-2|TRBV5-4
TGTGCCAGCAGCTTGGTAGGGACAGATGGCTACACCTTC
CASSLVGTDGYTF
>few|NA|TRBJ1-1|TRBV5-8
TGTGCCAGCAGCCGCCTGGAAGGAGGCCCCGGGGCTGAAGCTTTCTTT
CASSRLEGGPGAEAFF
>few|NA|TRBJ1-1|TRBV19
TGTGCCAGTAGCCTTATGGACTCGGGAGCTTTCTTT
CASSLMDSGAFF
>NA|TRBD2|TRBJ2-1|TRBV7-8
TGTGCCAGCAGCTTAGCGGGGGTCGGACTAGCGCCCTACAATGAGCAGTTCTTC
CASSLAGVGLAPYNEQFF
>NA|TRBD1|TRBJ1-5|TRBV28
TGTGCCAGCAGGGTTACAGGGGGTTATCAGCCCCAGCATTTT
CASRVTGGYQPQHF
>NA|NA|TRBJ2-3|TRBV12-3/TRBV12-4
TGTGCCAGCAGCCTAAAAGGCACAGATACGCAGTATTTT
CASSLKGTDTQYF
>once|TRBD1|TRBJ1-5|TRBV5-5
TGTGCCAGCAGCCCCGGGAAGCCCCCCAGGACAGGTTACAATCAGCCCCAGCATTTT
CASSPGKPPRTGYNQPQHF
>NA|NA|TRBJ1-2|TRBV2
TGTGCCAGCAGTCCGGGACTCCGAAACTATGGCTACACCTTC
CASSPGLRNYGYTF
>NA|TRBD1|TRBJ1-5|TRBV20-1
TGCAGTGCTAGTAACAGGGGGAGCAATCAGCCCCAGCATTTT
CSASNRGSNQPQHF
>once|NA|TRBJ1-5|TRBV7-2
TGTGCCAGCAGCTTACAGGGCAATCAGCCCCAGCATTTT
CASSLQGNQPQHF
>NA|NA|TRBJ1-2|TRBV27
TGTGCCAGCAGTCCCTGGACAAACTATGGCTACACCTTC
CASSPWTNYGYTF
>NA|TRBD2|TRBJ2-4|TRBV10-3
TGTGCCATCAGTGACCCTGAAGCCCCTGGCGGGGGAGGAACCAAAAACATTCAGTACTTC
CAISDPEAPGGGGTKNIQYF
>few|NA|TRBJ1-5|TRBV10-2
TGCGCCAGCAGGGACGAACAGGGAATCGGTCAGCCCCAGCATTTT
CASRDEQGIGQPQHF
>NA|NA|TRBJ1-4|TRBV5-1
TGCGCCAGCAGCTTAGGGCAGGGAGGCGAAAAACTGTTTTTT
CASSLGQGGEKLFF
>NA|NA|TRBJ1-2|TRBV29-1
TGCAGCACCTTACAGGGTAGTGGCTACACCTTC
CSTLQGSGYTF
>NA|NA|TRBJ1-1|TRBV11-3
TGTGCCAGCAGCTTGACAGTGAACACTGAAGCTTTCTTT
CASSLTVNTEAFF